These T cell receptor beta chains were read from a single sample in a study of cytomegalovirus exposure and HLA in healthy donors. Sequencing was performed with immunoSEQ multiplex PCR; in TCRdb, only in-frame clones are kept and a portion is missing. The table lists under 65,000 clones, with 9% to 15% in the top ten. Specimen: PBMCs. These receptors came from a woman in her twenties or thirties in good health and CMV-seropositive. Each CDR3 is given with its conserved first and last residue. The D gene is left open where the match is weak.

J | V | D | CDR3 | DNA
TRBJ2-5 | TRBV5-8 | NA | CASSLDTGLYQETQYF | TGTGCCAGCAGCTTGGATACAGGGCTGTACCAAGAGACCCAGTACTTC
TRBJ2-7 | TRBV4-1 | TRBD2 | CASSQVPLAGWRYEQYF | TGCGCCAGCAGCCAAGTCCCTCTAGCGGGATGGAGGTACGAGCAGTACTTC
TRBJ2-1 | TRBV2 | NA | CASSVLSEQFF | TGTGCCAGCAGTGTACTCTCAGAGCAGTTCTTC
TRBJ2-7 | TRBV28 | TRBD1 | CASSLDRHEQYF | TGTGCCAGCAGTCTGGACAGGCACGAGCAGTACTTC
TRBJ2-5 | TRBV11-3 | TRBD2 | CASSLGVLAGPQETQYF | TGTGCCAGCAGCTTGGGGGTACTAGCGGGTCCCCAGGAGACCCAGTACTTC
TRBJ1-5 | TRBV7-9 | NA | CASSLGAGVQPQHF | TGTGCCAGCAGCTTAGGGGCCGGGGTACAGCCCCAGCATTTT
TRBJ2-1 | TRBV11-2 | NA | CARSRRDEQFF | TGTGCCAGAAGCAGGAGGGATGAGCAGTTCTTC
TRBJ2-4 | TRBV5-1 | NA | CASSLASSDIVQYF | TGCGCCAGCAGCTTGGCTTCTAGCGATATCGTTCAGTACTTC
TRBJ1-2 | TRBV2 | NA | CASSDQGQGGYTF | TGTGCCAGCAGTGACCAAGGTCAGGGCGGCTACACCTTC
TRBJ1-2 | TRBV19 | TRBD1 | CASSNRDRGYTF | TGTGCCAGTAGTAACCGGGACAGGGGATACACCTTC
TRBJ2-7 | TRBV5-1 | NA | CASSLDSIYEQYF | TGCGCCAGCAGCTTGGACAGCATCTACGAGCAGTACTTC
TRBJ1-4 | TRBV25-1 | TRBD1 | CASSTGTVEKLFF | TGTGCCAGCAGTACCGGGACAGTCGAAAAACTGTTTTTT
TRBJ1-2 | TRBV19 | NA | CASNPTDLPNYGYTF | TGTGCCAGTAATCCCACAGATTTACCTAACTATGGCTACACCTTC
TRBJ1-5 | TRBV5-5 | TRBD1 | CASSLVGTGRVNQPQHF | TGTGCCAGCAGCTTGGTGGGGACAGGGAGGGTCAATCAGCCCCAGCATTTT
TRBJ2-7 | TRBV27 | NA | CASKFTGTYEQYF | TGTGCCAGCAAGTTTACGGGTACCTACGAGCAGTACTTC
TRBJ2-7 | TRBV5-4 | TRBD2 | CASSLEAGRSYEQYF | TGTGCCAGCAGCTTGGAAGCGGGGAGGTCCTACGAGCAGTACTTC
TRBJ2-7 | TRBV5-1 | NA | CASSAGLYEQYF | TGCGCCAGCAGTGCAGGACTCTACGAGCAGTACTTC
TRBJ2-7 | TRBV5-5 | NA | CASSLGRLVSSYEQYF | TGTGCCAGCAGCTTGGGGCGGCTCGTCAGCTCCTACGAGCAGTACTTC
TRBJ1-2 | TRBV4-1 | NA | CASSQWQGQGYGYTF | TGCGCCAGCAGCCAATGGCAGGGACAAGGGTATGGCTACACCTTC
TRBJ2-7 | TRBV2 | NA | CASILRQSYEQYF | TGTGCCAGCATCCTCAGACAGTCCTACGAGCAGTACTTC
TRBJ2-7 | TRBV5-1 | TRBD1 | CASRTGTGGSYEQYF | TGCGCCAGCCGCACCGGGACAGGGGGTTCCTACGAGCAGTACTTC
TRBJ2-1 | TRBV30 | NA | CAWNSQLSSDNEQFF | TGTGCCTGGAACTCTCAACTTTCCTCCGACAATGAGCAGTTCTTC
TRBJ2-3 | TRBV27 | NA | CATQGTDTQYF | TGTGCCACACAGGGTACAGATACGCAGTATTTT
TRBJ2-5 | TRBV5-1 | NA | CASNKDSPGKTQYF | TGCGCCAGCAATAAGGACAGCCCAGGGAAGACCCAGTACTTC
TRBJ2-7 | TRBV19 | NA | CASRREGGPAYEQYF | TGTGCCAGTAGAAGGGAGGGGGGGCCCGCCTACGAGCAGTACTTC
TRBJ2-1 | TRBV5-1 | TRBD2 | CASSLAPSGSLNEQFF | TGCGCCAGCAGCTTGGCCCCTAGCGGGAGTCTCAATGAGCAGTTCTTC
TRBJ1-3 | TRBV4-2 | TRBD1 | CASSLKTGGSGNTIYF | TGTGCCAGCAGCCTTAAGACAGGGGGCTCTGGAAACACCATATATTTT
TRBJ2-3 | TRBV2 | NA | CASSRLPYGTDTQYF | TGTGCCAGCAGTAGACTCCCCTATGGCACAGATACGCAGTATTTT
TRBJ2-3 | TRBV10-3 | TRBD2 | CAISMRLAGDTDTQYF | TGTGCCATCAGCATGAGACTAGCGGGGGACACAGATACGCAGTATTTT
TRBJ2-5 | TRBV9 | TRBD2 | CASSVAPRGGGVGETQYF | TGTGCCAGCAGCGTAGCACCACGGGGCGGGGGAGTTGGAGAGACCCAGTACTTC
TRBJ2-5 | TRBV29-1 | TRBD1 | CSVEDRGRQETQYF | TGCAGCGTGGAGGACAGGGGGCGCCAAGAGACCCAGTACTTC
TRBJ2-7 | TRBV6-6 | TRBD1 | CASSFRQGIGYEQYF | TGTGCCAGCAGTTTTCGACAGGGTATTGGGTACGAGCAGTACTTC
TRBJ2-7 | TRBV6-5 | NA | CASSSTYEQYF | TGTGCCAGCAGTTCCACCTACGAGCAGTACTTC
TRBJ2-5 | TRBV7-6 | TRBD2 | CASSTGLAKETQYF | TGTGCCAGCAGCACGGGACTAGCGAAAGAGACCCAGTACTTC
TRBJ2-5 | TRBV4-2 | TRBD2 | CASSLGTSGQETQYF | TGTGCCAGCAGCCTAGGGACTAGCGGGCAAGAGACCCAGTACTTC
TRBJ1-3 | TRBV5-6 | NA | CASSLSPSSGNTIYF | TGTGCCAGCAGCTTATCTCCTTCGTCTGGAAACACCATATATTTT
TRBJ1-4 | TRBV2 | NA | CASKDSLTTNEKLFF | TGTGCCAGCAAGGACAGCCTTACAACTAATGAAAAACTGTTTTTT
TRBJ2-1 | TRBV29-1 | TRBD1 | CSDYRGGEQFF | TGCAGCGATTACAGGGGTGGTGAGCAGTTCTTC
TRBJ1-1 | TRBV30 | NA | CAWSVDRMNTEAFF | TGTGCCTGGAGTGTTGACAGGATGAACACTGAAGCTTTCTTT
TRBJ1-1 | TRBV6-5 | NA | CASSYSSTEAFF | TGTGCCAGCAGTTACTCGAGCACTGAAGCTTTCTTT
TRBJ1-2 | TRBV19 | NA | CASSDDRRAYGYTF | TGTGCCAGTAGTGACGACAGGAGAGCATATGGCTACACCTTC
TRBJ2-5 | TRBV7-9 | NA | CASSLTDNQETQYF | TGTGCCAGCAGCCTCACAGACAATCAAGAGACCCAGTACTTC
TRBJ1-5 | TRBV29-1 | TRBD1 | CSAGTGGFNQPQHF | TGCAGCGCCGGGACAGGGGGCTTCAATCAGCCCCAGCATTTT
TRBJ2-1 | TRBV5-1 | TRBD2 | CASSPKLAGGINEQFF | TGCGCCAGCAGCCCCAAACTAGCGGGAGGGATCAATGAGCAGTTCTTC
TRBJ1-5 | TRBV28 | NA | CASRLVDQPQHF | TGTGCCAGCAGACTGGTGGATCAGCCCCAGCATTTT
TRBJ2-1 | TRBV2 | TRBD2 | CASKRGTSETNEQFF | TGTGCCAGCAAAAGGGGGACTAGCGAAACGAATGAGCAGTTCTTC
TRBJ2-7 | TRBV15 | NA | CATSRGTGFAYEQYF | TGTGCCACCAGCAGAGGAACAGGGTTCGCCTACGAGCAGTACTTC
TRBJ1-2 | TRBV13 | NA | CASSLMSASYYGYTF | TGTGCCAGCAGCTTAATGAGCGCCTCATACTATGGCTACACCTTC
TRBJ2-1 | TRBV5-4 | TRBD2 | CASSRTSGGAANEQFF | TGTGCCAGCAGTAGAACTAGCGGGGGGGCGGCCAATGAGCAGTTCTTC
TRBJ2-3 | TRBV5-1 | NA | CASSLGTLNRDKQYF | TGCGCCAGCAGCCTCGGGACTTTAAACCGTGATAAGCAGTATTTT